A single T cell receptor (beta chain) is shown here with its context. Repertoires were generated with immunoSEQ multiplex PCR, while TCRdb's copy carries only in-frame clones and drops some. The data contain tens of thousands of clones, 89% of them singletons. The record originates from a study of T cell changes during pregnancy in multiple sclerosis. Losses at the gene ends were 3 bases for V and 2 bases for J; bases not matched to a gene: 5. Germline V CDR1 and CDR2: SGHNT, YYREEE (reference sequence). The CDR3 covers 16 residues. The TCR was taken from a female donor with multiple sclerosis, enrolled in a pregnancy study. This specimen was CD4+ T cells from peripheral blood mononuclear cells, taken in the first trimester of pregnancy. The chain joins TRBV5-4 to TRBJ2-3; 11 nucleotides match TRBD2. CDR3 DNA sequence: TGTGCCAGCAGCTCCGGGACTAGCGGTAACACAGATACGCAGTATTTT. Translated, it gives CASSSGTSGNTDTQYF.